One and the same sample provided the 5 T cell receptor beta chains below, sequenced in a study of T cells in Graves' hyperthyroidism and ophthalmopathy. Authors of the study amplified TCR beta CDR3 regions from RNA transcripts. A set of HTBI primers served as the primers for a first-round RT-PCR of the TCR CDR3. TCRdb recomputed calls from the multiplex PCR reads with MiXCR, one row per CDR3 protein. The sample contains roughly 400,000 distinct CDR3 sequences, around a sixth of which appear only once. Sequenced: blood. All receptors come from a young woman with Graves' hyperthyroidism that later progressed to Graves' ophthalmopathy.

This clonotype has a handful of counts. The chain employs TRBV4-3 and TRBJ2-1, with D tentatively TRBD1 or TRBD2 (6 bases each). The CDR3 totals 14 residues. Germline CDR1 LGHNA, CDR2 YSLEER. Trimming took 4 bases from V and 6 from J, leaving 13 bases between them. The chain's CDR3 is CASSLEGEVNEQFF. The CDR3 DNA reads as TGCGCCAGCAGCCTCGAGGGGGAGGTCAATGAGCAGTTCTTC.

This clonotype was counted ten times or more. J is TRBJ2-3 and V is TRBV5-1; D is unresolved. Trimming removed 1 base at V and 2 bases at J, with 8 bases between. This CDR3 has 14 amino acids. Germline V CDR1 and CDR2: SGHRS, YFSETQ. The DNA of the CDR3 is TGCGCCAGCAGCTTGAACTCCGACACAGATACGCAGTATTTT. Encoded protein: CASSLNSDTDTQYF.

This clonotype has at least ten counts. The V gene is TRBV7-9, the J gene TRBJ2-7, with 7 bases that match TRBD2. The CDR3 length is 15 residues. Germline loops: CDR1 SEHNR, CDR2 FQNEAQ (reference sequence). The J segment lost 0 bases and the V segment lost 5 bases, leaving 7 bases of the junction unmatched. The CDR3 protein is CASSATSAYSYEQYF. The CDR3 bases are TGTGCCAGCAGCGCTACTAGCGCGTACTCCTACGAGCAGTACTTC.

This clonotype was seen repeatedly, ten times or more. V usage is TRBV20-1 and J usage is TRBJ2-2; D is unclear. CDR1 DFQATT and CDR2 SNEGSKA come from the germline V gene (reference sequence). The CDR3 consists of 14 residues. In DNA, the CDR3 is TGCAGCCTATGTGGAAGGGATAGTGGCGGGGAGCTGTTTTTT. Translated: CSLCGRDSGGELFF.

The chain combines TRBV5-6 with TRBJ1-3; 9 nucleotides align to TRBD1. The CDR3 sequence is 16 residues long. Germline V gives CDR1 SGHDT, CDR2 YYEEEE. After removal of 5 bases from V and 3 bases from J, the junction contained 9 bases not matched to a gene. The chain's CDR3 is CASRLTGGGRGNTIYF. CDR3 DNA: TGTGCCAGCAGGCTCACAGGGGGCGGACGTGGAAACACCATATATTTT. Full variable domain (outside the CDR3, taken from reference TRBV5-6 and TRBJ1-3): DAGVTQSPTHLIKTRGQQVTLRCSPKSGHDTVSWYQQALGQGPQFIFQYYEEEERQRGNFPDRFSGHQFPNYSSELNVNALLLGDSALYLCASRLTGGGRGNTIYFGEGSWLTVV.